The text below deals with one T cell receptor (beta chain). Its antigen remains unknown. This record belongs to a study of T cells after yellow fever vaccination. The V gene's germline CDR1 is SGHRS and CDR2 YFSETQ. V was shortened by 2 bases and J by 2 bases, with 19 bases between the two germline ends. The CDR3 loop spans 17 amino acids. Findings of the study overall: Re-detected after boosting: most primary clones, almost 97% of CD4 and 80% to 90% of CD8. A weaker secondary response peaked on day 5, the primary on day 15.

As TCR cDNA was made by 5'RACE template switching, a universal primer site and UMIs were added. TCRdb reprocessed the 5' RACE reads via MiXCR and lists one record per CDR3 protein. Among about 510,000 distinct CDR3 sequences, 20% to 25% were seen once, and the ten largest hold approximately 15%. This rearrangement joins TRBV5-1 to TRBJ2-5, with D maybe TRBD2 (6 bases). The receptor comes from a man aged 18 to 29 who received the YFV17D yellow fever vaccine. The sequences come from PBMCs, collected 20 to 25 days after the first yellow fever vaccination. CDR3 DNA sequence: TGCGCCAGCAGCTTAAGTGGGCGGGGTACCACTCAAGAGACCCAGTACTTC. Protein product: CASSLSGRGTTQETQYF.